The 30 T cell receptor beta chains presented below share a single source sample, sequenced in a study of blood T cell repertoires in COVID-19 (dated by TCRdb to 2020 to 2021). Library preparation employed the immunoSEQ multiplex PCR assay. Here the immuneACCESS table is served through TCRdb, limited to in-frame sequences with V and J called. Missing clones are a known gap in these copies; in checked studies unresolved V genes cover under half, and the rest lacks a known reason. Counted in this sample were 100,000 to 150,000 clones; 85% to 90% of them appeared once. Together, the top ten hold roughly 18% of the sample. The sample taken for sequencing was peripheral blood. Receptor source: a man aged 45 to 65 with active or convalescent COVID-19.

V usage is TRBV6-2 or TRBV6-3 and J usage is TRBJ2-7; a possible D gene is TRBD1 (6 bases). Trimming took off 1 base at V and 1 base at J, with 17 bases between the two ends. The CDR3 length is 17 residues. The germline V gene encodes CDR1 MNHEY and CDR2 SVGEGT. This chain's CDR3 is CASSYFQTGLFSYEQYF. For the CDR3, the DNA is TGTGCCAGCAGTTACTTCCAGACAGGCCTATTTTCCTACGAGCAGTACTTC.

This clone was seen a handful of times. The J gene is TRBJ2-7, the V gene TRBV29-1; D may be TRBD1 (6 bases). V lost 7 bases and J 2 bases, leaving 21 bases between the germline ends. From germline, CDR1 is SQVTM and CDR2 ANQGSEA. The CDR3 runs 15 residues. The CDR3 is CSAPNRAALTYEQYF. The CDR3 DNA is TGCAGCGCCCCGAACAGGGCCGCCTTGACCTACGAGCAGTACTTC.

This clone occurred once. The chain combines TRBV18 with TRBJ2-1, with a weak D call TRBD2 (6 bases). There are 14 residues in the CDR3. CDR1 and CDR2 from the germline V gene are KGHSH and LQKENI. Trimming left V 3 bases short and J 0 bases short, with 6 bases between. CDR3 sequence reads: CASSPGSSYNEQFF. Here the CDR3 DNA reads TGTGCCAGCTCACCCGGGAGCTCCTACAATGAGCAGTTCTTC.

The chain has TRBV11-2 and TRBJ2-3, with 11 positions matching TRBD2. Germline V gene data show CDR1 as SGHAT and CDR2 as FQNNGV. The CDR3 length is 16 residues. J gave up 5 bases and V 0 bases, and 4 bases lay outside the gene matches. The CDR3 reads CASSLDTSGGRDTQYF. The CDR3 nucleotides read TGTGCCAGCAGCTTAGACACTAGCGGGGGACGAGATACGCAGTATTTT. Drawing the rest from reference TRBV11-2 and TRBJ2-3, the complete variable domain is EAGVAQSPRYKIIEKRQSVAFWCNPISGHATLYWYQQILGQGPKLLIQFQNNGVVDDSQLPKDRFSAERLKGVDSTLKIQPAKLEDSAVYLCASSLDTSGGRDTQYFGPGTRLTVL.

This sequence joins TRBV4-1 and TRBJ1-3; tentative D call: TRBD1 (6 bases). The length of the CDR3 is 15 residues. The V end lost 1 base, the J end lost 3 bases, and 10 bases lay between the germline ends. The germline gives CDR1 MGHRA, CDR2 YSYEKL. DNA of the CDR3: TGCGCCAGCAGCCAAGGAACAGGGCGTGGAAACACCATATATTTT. It encodes CASSQGTGRGNTIYF.

The CDR3 here is CASSRPGGSTEAFF. The DNA of the CDR3 is TGCGCCAGCAGCAGGCCAGGGGGGAGCACTGAAGCTTTCTTT. The chain uses TRBV5-1 and TRBJ1-1; 7 positions match TRBD1. V lost 4 bases and J lost 4; bases outside the gene matches: 7. CDR1 SGHRS and CDR2 YFSETQ come from the germline V gene. The CDR3 spans 14 residues.

The chain carries TRBV19 and TRBJ1-2; no reliable D call. The germline V gene encodes CDR1 LNHDA and CDR2 SQIVND (reference sequence). Trimming cost V 6 bases and J 1 base, with 6 bases left between them. This CDR3 comprises 12 residues. The CDR3 DNA is TGTGCCAGTAGCCCCAATAACTATGGCTACACCTTC. It codes for CASSPNNYGYTF.

The chain joins TRBV6-5 to TRBJ2-5; 10 positions agree with TRBD2. This CDR3 comprises 13 residues. In germline, CDR1 is MNHEY, CDR2 SVGAGI. V shed 10 bases and J 2 bases; nucleotides not matched to a gene: 4. CDR3 coding DNA: TGTGCCACCCATAGCGGGGGGCAAGAGACCCAGTACTTC. This sequence encodes CATHSGGQETQYF.

The chain carries TRBV10-3 and TRBJ1-1, with D possibly matching TRBD1 (5 bases). The CDR3 sequence is 18 residues long. V gave up 4 bases and J gave up 0 bases, with 21 bases separating them. Germline CDR1 and CDR2: ENHRY and SYGVKD. CDR3 DNA: TGTGCCATCAGTGGTCCTCGGGGGGGACGGGGCATGAACACTGAAGCTTTCTTT. The encoded protein is CAISGPRGGRGMNTEAFF.

The chain uses TRBV5-4 and TRBJ2-7; D might be TRBD2 (5 bases). This CDR3 comprises 12 residues. Per germline, CDR1 SGHNT and CDR2 YYREEE (reference sequence). Trimming took off 4 bases at V and 6 bases at J, with 11 bases between the two ends. DNA of the CDR3: TGTGCCAGCAGCCTCGTGGAGGCCGAGCAGTACTTC. Translating it yields CASSLVEAEQYF.

This chain joins TRBV30 and TRBJ2-5; no definite D call. CDR1 and CDR2 from the germline V gene are GTSNPN and SVGIG (reference sequence). The CDR3 contains 13 residues. V lost 0 bases and J lost 2, with 7 bases in between. The CDR3 region is CAWSVGIQETQYF. The CDR3 coding sequence is TGTGCCTGGAGTGTCGGTATTCAAGAGACCCAGTACTTC.

This rearrangement joins TRBV19 to TRBJ2-1; the match to TRBD2 covers 9 bases. The CDR3 covers 15 residues. Germline CDR1 reads LNHDA; CDR2 reads SQIVND (reference sequence). Germline trimming cut 5 bases from V and 7 bases from J; bases unmatched to any gene: 9. The CDR3 here is CASSPRTSVRNEQFF. The CDR3 DNA is TGTGCCAGTAGTCCCCGGACTAGCGTCAGGAATGAGCAGTTCTTC.

The rearrangement uses TRBV28 and TRBJ1-4; TRBD1 matches at 7 bases. CDR1 MDHEN and CDR2 SYDVKM come from the germline V gene. V trimming: 2 bases; J trimming: 7 bases; junction bases outside the gene matches: 4. The CDR3 contains 14 residues. The CDR3 is CASSLEGGGEKLFF. CDR3 in DNA: TGTGCCAGCAGTTTAGAAGGGGGCGGTGAAAAACTGTTTTTT.

With respect to this clone: Germline is not matched at one junction end, which may reflect a read error. The rearrangement joins TRBV19 to TRBJ1-3, with a possible D match to TRBD1 (5 bases). Germline V gives CDR1 LNHDA, CDR2 SQIVND (reference sequence). The CDR3 covers 19 residues. The CDR3 nucleotides are TGTGCCAGTAGTGTAGAGTGGGGCCGCACCGGCTACTCTGGAAACACCATATATTTT. It translates to CASSVEWGRTGYSGNTIYF. Filled out from reference TRBV19 and TRBJ1-3, the complete variable domain reads DGGITQSPKYLFRKEGQNVTLSCEQNLNHDAMYWYRQDPGQGLRLIYYSQIVNDFQKGDIAEGYSVSREKKESFPLTVTSAQKNPTAFYLCASSVEWGRTGYSGNTIYFGEGSWLTVV.

This clone was observed at least ten times. This chain links TRBV3-1 (or the pseudogene TRBV3-2) with TRBJ2-2; D gene ambiguous. CDR1 and CDR2 (germline): LGHDT, YNNKEL (reference sequence). The V end was cut by 0 bases, the J end by 7 bases, with 15 bases between. The CDR3 spans 16 residues. For the CDR3, the DNA is TGTGCCAGCAGCCAAGAACTTCTACGATACGGCGGGGAGCTGTTTTTT. Translating it yields CASSQELLRYGGELFF.

In this sample, this clone turned up a few times. J is TRBJ1-2 and V is TRBV5-1; weak D call: TRBD1 (5 bases). Germline CDR1 and CDR2: SGHRS and YFSETQ. The CDR3 totals 13 residues. Trimming removed 4 bases at V and 2 bases at J, with 9 bases between. CDR3 nucleotides: TGCGCCAGCAGCGCCGACAGCAACTATGGCTACACCTTC. It yields the protein CASSADSNYGYTF.

A single count supports this clone. The rearrangement uses TRBV19 and TRBJ1-5; D is ambiguous. Germline V gives CDR1 LNHDA, CDR2 SQIVND (reference sequence). This CDR3 has 15 residues. The V and J ends lost 5 bases and 6 bases respectively, with 17 bases between them. This chain's CDR3 is CASSGPARVGQPQHF. The CDR3 DNA is TGTGCCAGTAGTGGTCCAGCCCGGGTCGGTCAGCCCCAGCATTTT.

The rearrangement joins TRBV20-1 to TRBJ2-7; TRBD2 might be the D (6 bases). The CDR3 consists of 13 residues. From germline, CDR1 is DFQATT and CDR2 SNEGSKA (reference sequence). V was pared by 3 bases and J by 3 bases, with 12 bases between. The CDR3 region is CSASEGRFYEQYF. The DNA for the CDR3 is TGCAGTGCTAGTGAGGGGAGGTTCTACGAGCAGTACTTC.

V is TRBV28 and J is TRBJ2-3, with 12 bases that match TRBD2. Trimming took 5 bases from V and 4 from J; bases not matched to a gene: 19. This CDR3 is 20 amino acids long. Germline values: CDR1 MDHEN, CDR2 SYDVKM. The CDR3: CASSASYSLGLAGSADTQYF. Written as DNA, the CDR3 is TGTGCCAGCAGTGCCTCGTACTCACTTGGACTAGCGGGAAGTGCAGATACGCAGTATTTT.

V usage is TRBV7-2 and J usage is TRBJ2-2, with D uncertain. Per germline, CDR1 SGHTA and CDR2 FQGNSA. Trimming left V 1 base short and J 2 bases short, with 8 bases between. The CDR3 has 15 residues. The chain's CDR3 is CASSLGSGNTGELFF. DNA for the CDR3: TGTGCCAGCAGCTTAGGGTCAGGAAACACCGGGGAGCTGTTTTTT.

This clone was counted between two and nine times. The V and J genes are TRBV19 and TRBJ2-3; D possibly corresponds to TRBD2 (5 bases). Germline assignment: CDR1 LNHDA and CDR2 SQIVND (reference sequence). Trimming removed 4 bases at V and 0 bases at J, with 8 bases between. The CDR3 is 14 amino acids. The CDR3 DNA follows: TGTGCCAGTAGTAGAGGGCCCAGCACAGATACGCAGTATTTT. It is translated as CASSRGPSTDTQYF.

V usage is TRBV18 and J usage is TRBJ1-6; no clear D. Looked up from germline, CDR1 is KGHSH and CDR2 is LQKENI. V was pared by 2 bases and J by 7 bases, with 12 bases between. The CDR3 is 15 residues long. The CDR3, as DNA: TGTGCCAGCTCACCATTACAATCCACGAATTCACCCCTCCACTTT. Residues: CASSPLQSTNSPLHF.

The chain links TRBV6-5 to TRBJ1-2; 8 bases align to TRBD1. The CDR3 covers 15 residues. Trimming at V came to 6 bases and at J to 0 bases, leaving 6 bases not matched to a gene. Germline V CDR1 and CDR2: MNHEY, SVGAGI. CDR3 DNA: TGTGCCAGCAGAGAGGGACAGGCCGCTAACTATGGCTACACCTTC. This translates into CASREGQAANYGYTF.

The chain has TRBV28 and TRBJ1-3; 9 bases are shared with TRBD1. Germline CDR1 is MDHEN and CDR2 is SYDVKM. With 6 bases clipped from V and 4 bases from J, the junction kept 10 bases outside the gene matches. CDR3 length equals 16 residues. This CDR3 is CASRIMTGGTGNTIYF. CDR3 DNA: TGTGCCAGCAGGATTATGACAGGGGGGACGGGAAACACCATATATTTT.

J is TRBJ1-3 and V is TRBV28; D is uncertain. This CDR3 has 13 residues. Between the trimmed V and J ends, which lost 3 bases and 8 bases, there was a span of 11 bases. Germline V gives CDR1 MDHEN, CDR2 SYDVKM. CDR3 nucleotides: TGTGCCAGCAGTTTCGGCGTAAGCGACACCATATATTTT. Translated: CASSFGVSDTIYF.

The chain couples TRBV5-1 to TRBJ2-1; 7 bases align to TRBD1. The CDR3 sequence is 12 residues long. Germline assignment: CDR1 SGHRS and CDR2 YFSETQ. With V trimmed by 1 base and J by 10 bases, 2 bases remained unmatched. The chain's CDR3 is CASSLTGVEQFF. CDR3 in DNA: TGCGCCAGCAGCTTGACAGGGGTAGAGCAGTTCTTC.

J is TRBJ1-2 and V is TRBV21-1; the table's D gene call, TRBD1, was not cross checked with the DNA. TRBV21-1 is reported as a pseudogene. The CDR3 consists of 14 residues. The CDR3 coding sequence is TGTGCCAGCAGCAAAAAAGGACACCACTATGGCTACACCTTC. Amino acid sequence: CASSKKGHHYGYTF.

The chain uses TRBV4-3 and TRBJ1-1, with D possibly matching TRBD1 (6 bases). Looked up from germline, CDR1 is LGHNA and CDR2 is YSLEER. Trimming took off 0 bases at V and 1 base at J, with 9 bases between the two ends. The CDR3 is 15 amino acids. CDR3 sequence (DNA): TGCGCCAGCAGCCAAGATCGGGGGGCGAACACTGAAGCTTTCTTT. This gives the protein CASSQDRGANTEAFF.

The rearrangement uses TRBV24-1 and TRBJ1-1; tentative D call: TRBD1 (6 bases). The germline gives CDR1 KGHDR, CDR2 SFDVKD. The CDR3 length is 15 residues. V lost 3 bases and J lost 3, with 13 bases in between. As DNA, the CDR3 is TGTGCCACCAGTGATGGGACACTAGGGGACACTGAAGCTTTCTTT. Encoded protein: CATSDGTLGDTEAFF.

The V call is TRBV20-1, the J call TRBJ2-1, with TRBD2 matching over 13 bases. CDR1 is DFQATT and CDR2 is SNEGSKA in the germline V gene (reference sequence). Germline trimming cut 3 bases from V and 5 bases from J; bases unmatched to any gene: 10. This CDR3 has 17 amino acids. CDR3 residues: CSASTGTSGAWDNEQFF. CDR3 in DNA: TGCAGTGCTAGTACCGGGACTAGCGGGGCCTGGGACAATGAGCAGTTCTTC.